This note documents a single T cell receptor (beta chain) sequence. Sequencing was performed with immunoSEQ multiplex PCR; in TCRdb, only in-frame clones are kept and a portion is missing. The sample shows roughly 640,000 clones, approximately 97% of them seen only once. This CDR3 spans 16 amino acids. From germline, CDR1 is SEHNR and CDR2 FQNEAQ (reference sequence). Trimming removed 1 base from V and 0 bases from J, with 10 bases in between. The sample is drawn from a study of shared clonotypes between healthy human individuals. V and J are TRBV7-9 and TRBJ1-5, with D hard to call. The sequenced material came from naive CD4+ T cells sorted from blood. Described subset: CD45RA+ positively selected. This receptor was identified in a woman aged 25 to 39 in good health. This CDR3 is CASSLVSGISNQPQHF. CDR3 DNA: TGTGCCAGCAGCTTAGTTTCCGGGATTAGCAATCAGCCCCAGCATTTT. The whole variable domain, filled in from reference TRBV7-9 and TRBJ1-5, reads DTGVSQNPRHKITKRGQNVTFRCDPISEHNRLYWYRQTLGQGPEFLTYFQNEAQLEKSRLLSDRFSAERPKGSFSTLEIQRTEQGDSAMYLCASSLVSGISNQPQHFGDGTRLSIL.